These 3 T cell receptor beta chains originate from one sample sequenced in a study of T cell changes during pregnancy in multiple sclerosis. Sequencing was performed with immunoSEQ multiplex PCR; in TCRdb, only in-frame clones are kept and a portion is missing. The sample has 60,000 to 75,000 clones; about 90% are singletons. The specimen comprised peripheral blood, sampled after pregnancy. All receptors come from a female donor with multiple sclerosis, enrolled in a pregnancy study.

V is TRBV5-4 and J is TRBJ2-5, with TRBD2 matching over 7 bases. CDR1 SGHNT and CDR2 YYREEE come from the germline V gene (reference sequence). This CDR3 contains 16 residues. V was clipped by 0 bases and J by 4 bases; unmatched bases: 9. In nucleotides, the CDR3 is TGTGCCAGCAGCTTGGTTGGGCGGGAGTTGGGAGAGACCCAGTACTTC. Translated: CASSLVGRELGETQYF.

This sequence joins TRBV28 and TRBJ1-5, with 7 bases identical to TRBD1. The J segment lost 5 bases and the V segment lost 6 bases, leaving 16 bases of the junction unmatched. The CDR3 runs to 17 residues. Germline V CDR1 and CDR2: MDHEN, SYDVKM. The CDR3 is CASSPERLGTEDQPQHF. Written as DNA, the CDR3 is TGTGCCAGCAGCCCGGAAAGATTAGGGACAGAAGATCAGCCCCAGCATTTT.

V and J are TRBV4-2 and TRBJ2-5; 9 bases agree with TRBD2. The CDR3 sequence is 16 residues long. The germline gives CDR1 LGHNA, CDR2 YNFKEQ. Trimming took 1 base from V and 2 from J; bases not matched to a gene: 5. This CDR3 is CASSQVRLAGQETQYF. CDR3 sequence (DNA): TGTGCCAGCAGCCAAGTCCGGCTAGCGGGGCAAGAGACCCAGTACTTC.